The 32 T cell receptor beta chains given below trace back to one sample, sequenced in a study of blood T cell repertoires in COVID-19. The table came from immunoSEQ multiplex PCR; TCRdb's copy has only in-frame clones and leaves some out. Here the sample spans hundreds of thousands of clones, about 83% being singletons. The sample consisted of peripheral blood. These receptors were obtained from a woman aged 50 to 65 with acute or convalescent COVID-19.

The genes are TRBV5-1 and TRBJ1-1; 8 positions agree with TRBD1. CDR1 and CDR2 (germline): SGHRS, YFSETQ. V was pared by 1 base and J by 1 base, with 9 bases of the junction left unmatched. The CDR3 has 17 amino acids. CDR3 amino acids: CASSLSRTGLENTEAFF. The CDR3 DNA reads TGCGCCAGCAGCTTGTCGAGGACAGGGTTAGAGAACACTGAAGCTTTCTTT.

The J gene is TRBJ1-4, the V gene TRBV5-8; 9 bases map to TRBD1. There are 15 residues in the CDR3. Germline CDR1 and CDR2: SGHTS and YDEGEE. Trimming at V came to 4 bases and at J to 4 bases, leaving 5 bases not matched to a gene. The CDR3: CASSLGQGVNEKLFF. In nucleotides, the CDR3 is TGTGCCAGCAGCCTGGGACAGGGAGTTAATGAAAAACTGTTTTTT.

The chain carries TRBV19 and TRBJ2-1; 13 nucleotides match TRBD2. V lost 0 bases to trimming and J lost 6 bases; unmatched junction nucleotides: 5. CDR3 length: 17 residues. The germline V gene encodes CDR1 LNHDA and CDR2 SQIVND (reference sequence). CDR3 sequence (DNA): TGTGCCAGTAGTATAGACGGACTAGCGGGAGTAGCCAATGAGCAGTTCTTC. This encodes CASSIDGLAGVANEQFF.

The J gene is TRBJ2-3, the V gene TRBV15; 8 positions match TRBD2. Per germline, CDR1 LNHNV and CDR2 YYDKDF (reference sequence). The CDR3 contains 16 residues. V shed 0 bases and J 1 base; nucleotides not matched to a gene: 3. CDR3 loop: CATSRDKLAGTDTQYF. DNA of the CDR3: TGTGCCACCAGCAGAGATAAACTAGCGGGCACAGATACGCAGTATTTT.

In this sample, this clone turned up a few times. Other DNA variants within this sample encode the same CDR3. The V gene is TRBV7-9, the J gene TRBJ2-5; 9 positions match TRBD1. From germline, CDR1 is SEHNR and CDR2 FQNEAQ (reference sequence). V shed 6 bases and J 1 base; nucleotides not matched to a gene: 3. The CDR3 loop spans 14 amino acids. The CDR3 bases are TGTGCCAGCAGTCTGGGACAGGGCCAAGAGACCCAGTACTTC. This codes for CASSLGQGQETQYF.

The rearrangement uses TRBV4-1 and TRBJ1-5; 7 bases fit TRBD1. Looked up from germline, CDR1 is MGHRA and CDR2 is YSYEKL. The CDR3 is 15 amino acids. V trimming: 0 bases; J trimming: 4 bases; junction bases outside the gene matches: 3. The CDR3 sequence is CASSQEDRRNQPQHF. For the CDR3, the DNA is TGCGCCAGCAGCCAAGAGGACAGGCGAAATCAGCCCCAGCATTTT.

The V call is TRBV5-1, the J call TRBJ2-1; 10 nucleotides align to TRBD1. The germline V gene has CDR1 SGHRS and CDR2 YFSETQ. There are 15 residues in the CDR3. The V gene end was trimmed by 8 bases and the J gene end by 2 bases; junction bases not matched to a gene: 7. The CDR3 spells CASTPGQGPYNEQFF. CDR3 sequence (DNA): TGCGCCAGTACTCCGGGACAGGGGCCCTACAATGAGCAGTTCTTC. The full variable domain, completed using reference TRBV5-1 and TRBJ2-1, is KAGVTQTPRYLIKTRGQQVTLSCSPISGHRSVSWYQQTPGQGLQFLFEYFSETQRNKGNFPGRFSGRQFSNSRSEMNVSTLELGDSALYLCASTPGQGPYNEQFFGPGTRLTVL.

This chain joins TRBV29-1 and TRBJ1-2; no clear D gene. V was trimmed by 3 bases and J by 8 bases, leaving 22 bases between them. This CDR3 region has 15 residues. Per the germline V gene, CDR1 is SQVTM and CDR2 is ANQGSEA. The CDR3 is CSVDEDGRGVLGYTF. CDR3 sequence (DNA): TGCAGCGTTGACGAGGATGGGCGCGGGGTCCTGGGCTACACCTTC.

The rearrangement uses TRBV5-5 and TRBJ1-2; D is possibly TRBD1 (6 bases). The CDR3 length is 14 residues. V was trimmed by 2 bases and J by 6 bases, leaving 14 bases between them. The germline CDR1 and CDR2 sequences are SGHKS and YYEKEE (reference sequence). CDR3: CASSLQGPRDGYTF. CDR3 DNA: TGTGCCAGCAGCTTACAGGGCCCCAGGGATGGCTACACCTTC.

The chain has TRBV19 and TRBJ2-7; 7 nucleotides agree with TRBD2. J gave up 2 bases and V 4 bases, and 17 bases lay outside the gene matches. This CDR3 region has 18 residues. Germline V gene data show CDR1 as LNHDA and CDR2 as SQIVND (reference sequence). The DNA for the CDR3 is TGTGCCAGTAGTACCCGTTACCCTAGCGGATTTAAGGCCTACGAGCAGTACTTC. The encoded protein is CASSTRYPSGFKAYEQYF.

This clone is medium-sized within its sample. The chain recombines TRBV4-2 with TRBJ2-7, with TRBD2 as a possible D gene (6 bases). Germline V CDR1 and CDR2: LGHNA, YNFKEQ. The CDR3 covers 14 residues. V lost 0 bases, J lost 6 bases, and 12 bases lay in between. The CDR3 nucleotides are TGTGCCAGCAGCCAAGAGCGGGGAGTCATCGAGCAGTACTTC. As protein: CASSQERGVIEQYF.

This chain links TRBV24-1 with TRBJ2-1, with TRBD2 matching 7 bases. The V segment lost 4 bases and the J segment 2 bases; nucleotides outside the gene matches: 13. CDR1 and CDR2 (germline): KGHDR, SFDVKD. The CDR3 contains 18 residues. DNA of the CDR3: TGTGCCACCAGTGACAGTCCTCTGGCGGGGGTTCCCTACAATGAGCAGTTCTTC. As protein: CATSDSPLAGVPYNEQFF.

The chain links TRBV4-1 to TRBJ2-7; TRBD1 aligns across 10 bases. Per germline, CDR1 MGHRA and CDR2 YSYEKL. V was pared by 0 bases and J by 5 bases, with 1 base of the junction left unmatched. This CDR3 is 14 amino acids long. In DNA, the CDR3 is TGCGCCAGCAGCCAAGATGGGACAGGGGACGAGCAGTACTTC. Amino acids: CASSQDGTGDEQYF.

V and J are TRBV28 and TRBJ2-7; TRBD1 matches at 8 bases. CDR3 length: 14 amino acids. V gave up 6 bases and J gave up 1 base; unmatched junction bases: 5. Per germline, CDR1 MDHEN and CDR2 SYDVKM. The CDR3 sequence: CASSPRTGSYEQYF. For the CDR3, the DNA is TGTGCCAGCAGCCCGCGGACAGGGTCCTACGAGCAGTACTTC.

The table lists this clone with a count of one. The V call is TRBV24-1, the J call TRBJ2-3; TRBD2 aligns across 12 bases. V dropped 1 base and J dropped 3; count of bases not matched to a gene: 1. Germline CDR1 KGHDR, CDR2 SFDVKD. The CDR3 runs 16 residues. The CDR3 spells CATSDFTSGRTDTQYF. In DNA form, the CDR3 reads TGTGCCACCAGTGATTTTACTAGCGGGAGGACAGATACGCAGTATTTT.

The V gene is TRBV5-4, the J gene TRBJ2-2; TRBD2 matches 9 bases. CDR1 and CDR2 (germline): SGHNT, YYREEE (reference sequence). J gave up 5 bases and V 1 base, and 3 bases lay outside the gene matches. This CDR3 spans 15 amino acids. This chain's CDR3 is CASSLYLAGTGELFF. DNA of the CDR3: TGTGCCAGCAGCTTGTACCTAGCGGGGACCGGGGAGCTGTTTTTT.

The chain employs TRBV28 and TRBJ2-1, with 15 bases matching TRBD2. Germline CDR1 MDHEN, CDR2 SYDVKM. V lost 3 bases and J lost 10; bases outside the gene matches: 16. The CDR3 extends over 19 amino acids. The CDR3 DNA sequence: TGTGCCAGCAGTTTGAGACAGGGGAAGGGACTAGCGGGAGGTTGGGAGCAGTTCTTC. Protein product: CASSLRQGKGLAGGWEQFF.

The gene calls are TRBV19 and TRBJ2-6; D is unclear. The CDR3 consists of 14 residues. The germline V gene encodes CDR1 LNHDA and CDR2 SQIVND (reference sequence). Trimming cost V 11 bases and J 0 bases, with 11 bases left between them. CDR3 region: CASHVGSGANVLTF. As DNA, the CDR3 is TGTGCCTCCCATGTCGGCTCTGGGGCCAACGTCCTGACTTTC.

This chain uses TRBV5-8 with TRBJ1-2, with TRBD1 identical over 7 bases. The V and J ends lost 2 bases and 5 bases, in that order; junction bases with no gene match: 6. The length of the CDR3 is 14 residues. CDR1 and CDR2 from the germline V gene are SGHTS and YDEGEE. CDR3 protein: CASSFDRESYGYTF. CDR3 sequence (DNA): TGTGCCAGCAGCTTCGACAGGGAAAGTTATGGCTACACCTTC. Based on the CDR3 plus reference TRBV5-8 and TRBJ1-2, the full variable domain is EAGVTQSPTHLIKTRGQQATLRCSPISGHTSVYWYQQALGLGLQFLLWYDEGEERNRGNFPPRFSGRQFPNYSSELNVNALELEDSALYLCASSFDRESYGYTFGSGTRLTVV.

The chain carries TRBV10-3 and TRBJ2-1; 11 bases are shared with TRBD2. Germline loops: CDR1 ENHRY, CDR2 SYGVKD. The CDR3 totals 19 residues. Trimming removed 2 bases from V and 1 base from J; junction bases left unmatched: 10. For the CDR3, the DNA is TGTGCCATCAGTGAGGGATCTAGCGGGAGGACGCTTTCCTACAATGAGCAGTTCTTC. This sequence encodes CAISEGSSGRTLSYNEQFF.

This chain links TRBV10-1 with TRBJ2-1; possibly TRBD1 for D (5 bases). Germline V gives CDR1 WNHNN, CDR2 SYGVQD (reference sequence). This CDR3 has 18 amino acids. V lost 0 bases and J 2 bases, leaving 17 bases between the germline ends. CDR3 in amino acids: CASSESRSARGTYNEQFF. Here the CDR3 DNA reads TGCGCCAGCAGTGAGTCTAGATCGGCTAGGGGAACCTACAATGAGCAGTTCTTC.

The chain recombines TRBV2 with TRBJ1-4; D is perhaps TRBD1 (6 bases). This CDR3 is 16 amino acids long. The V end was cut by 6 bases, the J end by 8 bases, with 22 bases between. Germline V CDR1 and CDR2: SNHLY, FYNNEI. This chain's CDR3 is CASRGTGISIGEKLFF. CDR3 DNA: TGTGCCAGCAGAGGAACAGGGATCTCTATAGGAGAAAAACTGTTTTTT.

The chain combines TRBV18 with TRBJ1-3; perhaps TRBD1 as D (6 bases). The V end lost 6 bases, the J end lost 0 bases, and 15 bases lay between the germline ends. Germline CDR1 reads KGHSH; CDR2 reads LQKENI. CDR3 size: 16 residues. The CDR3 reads CASSPSGGLSGNTIYF. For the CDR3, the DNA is TGTGCCAGCTCCCCTAGCGGGGGGCTCTCTGGAAACACCATATATTTT.

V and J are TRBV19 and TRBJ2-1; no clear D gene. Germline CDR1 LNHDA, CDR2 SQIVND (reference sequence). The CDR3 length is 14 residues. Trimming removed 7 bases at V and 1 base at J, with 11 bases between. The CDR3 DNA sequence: TGTGCCAGTACCGGAGTAGCATCCTACAATGAGCAGTTCTTC. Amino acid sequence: CASTGVASYNEQFF.

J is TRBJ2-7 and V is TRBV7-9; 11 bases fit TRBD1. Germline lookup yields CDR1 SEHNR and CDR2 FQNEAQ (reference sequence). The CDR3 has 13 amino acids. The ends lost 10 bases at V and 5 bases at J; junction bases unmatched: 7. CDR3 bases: TGTGCCACCATGGACAGGGGGCTGGACGAGCAGTACTTC. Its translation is CATMDRGLDEQYF.

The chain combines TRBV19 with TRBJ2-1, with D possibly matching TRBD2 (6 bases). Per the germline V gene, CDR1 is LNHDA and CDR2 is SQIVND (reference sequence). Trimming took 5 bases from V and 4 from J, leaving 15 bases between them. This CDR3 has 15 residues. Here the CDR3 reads CASSVGTLQYNEQFF. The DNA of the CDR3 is TGTGCCAGTAGTGTTGGGACTCTTCAATACAATGAGCAGTTCTTC.

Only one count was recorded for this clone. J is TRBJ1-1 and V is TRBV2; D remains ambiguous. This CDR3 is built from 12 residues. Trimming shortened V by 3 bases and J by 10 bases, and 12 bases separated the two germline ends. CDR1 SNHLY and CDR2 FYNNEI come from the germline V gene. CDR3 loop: CASSDQALGAFF. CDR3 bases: TGTGCCAGCAGTGATCAGGCGCTCGGAGCTTTCTTT.

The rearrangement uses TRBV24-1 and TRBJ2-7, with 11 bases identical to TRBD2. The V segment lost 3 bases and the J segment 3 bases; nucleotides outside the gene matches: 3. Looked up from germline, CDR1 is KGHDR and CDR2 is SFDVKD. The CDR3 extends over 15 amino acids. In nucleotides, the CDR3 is TGTGCCACCAGTGATGCCGGGACTAGCGGCTACGAGCAGTACTTC. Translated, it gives CATSDAGTSGYEQYF.

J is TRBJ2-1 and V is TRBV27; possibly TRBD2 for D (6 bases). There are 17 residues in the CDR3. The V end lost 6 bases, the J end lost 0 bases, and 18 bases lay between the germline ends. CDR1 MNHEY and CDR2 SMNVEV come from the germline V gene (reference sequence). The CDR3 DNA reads TGTGCCAGCAGCTATCCCGGGGGACTTGGCTCCTACAATGAGCAGTTCTTC. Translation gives CASSYPGGLGSYNEQFF.

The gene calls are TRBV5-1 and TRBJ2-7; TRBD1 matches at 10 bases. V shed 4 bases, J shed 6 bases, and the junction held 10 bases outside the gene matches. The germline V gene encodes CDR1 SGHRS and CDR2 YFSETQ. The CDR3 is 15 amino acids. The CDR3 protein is CASSPQGTGELEQYF. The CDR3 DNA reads TGCGCCAGCAGCCCTCAGGGGACAGGGGAGCTCGAGCAGTACTTC.

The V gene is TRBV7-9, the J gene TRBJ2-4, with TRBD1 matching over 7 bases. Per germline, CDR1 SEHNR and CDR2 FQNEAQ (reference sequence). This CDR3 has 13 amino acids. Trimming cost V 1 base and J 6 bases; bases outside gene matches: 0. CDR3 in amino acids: CASSLGDRNIQYF. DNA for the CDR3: TGTGCCAGCAGCTTAGGGGACAGAAACATTCAGTACTTC.

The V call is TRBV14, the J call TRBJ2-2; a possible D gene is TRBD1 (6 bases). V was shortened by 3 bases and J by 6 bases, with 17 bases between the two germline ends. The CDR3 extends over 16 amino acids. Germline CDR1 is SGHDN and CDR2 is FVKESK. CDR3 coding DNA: TGTGCCAGCAGCCAGCACCTGACAGGTTGGCCCGGGGAGCTGTTTTTT. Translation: CASSQHLTGWPGELFF.